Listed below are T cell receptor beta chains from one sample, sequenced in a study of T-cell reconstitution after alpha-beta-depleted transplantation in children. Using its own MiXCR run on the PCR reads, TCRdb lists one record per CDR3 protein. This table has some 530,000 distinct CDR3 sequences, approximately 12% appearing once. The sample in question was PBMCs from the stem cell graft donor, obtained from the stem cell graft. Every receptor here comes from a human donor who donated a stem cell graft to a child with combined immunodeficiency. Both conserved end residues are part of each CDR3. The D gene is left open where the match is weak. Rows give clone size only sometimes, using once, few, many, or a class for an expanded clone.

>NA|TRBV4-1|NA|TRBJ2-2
CASSQVEGGAGELFF
TGCGCCAGCAGCCAAGTGGAAGGAGGGGCCGGGGAGCTGTTTTTT
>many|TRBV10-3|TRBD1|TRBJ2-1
CAIRDRGDEQFF
TGTGCCATCAGGGACAGGGGTGATGAGCAGTTCTTC
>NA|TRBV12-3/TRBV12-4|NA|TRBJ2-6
CASSKGVGTHSSGANVLTF
TGTGCCAGCAGCAAAGGGGTAGGGACTCACAGCTCTGGGGCCAACGTCCTGACTTTC
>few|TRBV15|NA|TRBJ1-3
CATSRDQGFSGNTIYF
TGTGCCACCAGCAGAGATCAGGGATTCTCTGGAAACACCATATATTTT
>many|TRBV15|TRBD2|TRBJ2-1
CATSRARGSMYEQFF
TGTGCCACCAGCAGAGCACGCGGGAGCATGTATGAGCAGTTCTTC
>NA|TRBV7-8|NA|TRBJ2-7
CASSSTGGPSYEQYF
TGTGCCAGCAGCTCTACAGGAGGGCCCTCCTACGAGCAGTACTTC
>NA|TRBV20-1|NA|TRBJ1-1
CSARGMVRLGNTEAFF
TGCAGTGCTAGAGGCATGGTGCGTCTGGGGAACACTGAAGCTTTCTTT
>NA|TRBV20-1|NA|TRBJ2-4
CSARVGNKAKNIQYF
TGCAGTGCTAGAGTGGGCAACAAAGCCAAAAACATTCAGTACTTC
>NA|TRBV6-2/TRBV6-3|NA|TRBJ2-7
CASGGGLYEQYF
TGTGCCAGCGGAGGGGGCCTCTACGAGCAGTACTTC
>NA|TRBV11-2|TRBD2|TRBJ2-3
CASSFPPNLAGGNTDTQYF
TGTGCCAGCAGCTTCCCCCCCAACTTAGCGGGAGGTAACACAGATACGCAGTATTTT
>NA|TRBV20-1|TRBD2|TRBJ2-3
CSARDGGSLTDTQYF
TGCAGTGCTAGAGATGGCGGGAGCCTCACAGATACGCAGTATTTT
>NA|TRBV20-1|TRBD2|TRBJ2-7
CSARDYSGSYEQYF
TGCAGTGCTAGAGATTATAGCGGGAGCTACGAGCAGTACTTC
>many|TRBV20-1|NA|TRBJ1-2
CSALTTGNYGYTF
TGCAGTGCTCTTACTACCGGCAACTATGGCTACACCTTC
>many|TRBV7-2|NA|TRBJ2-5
CASSSMETQYF
TGTGCCAGCAGCTCCATGGAGACCCAGTACTTC